This entry concerns a single T cell receptor beta chain. Its antigen specificity is not known. One base away there is no much larger clone; base qualities are not given. The sample originates from a study of blood T cell repertoires in COVID-19 (dated by TCRdb to about 2020). The study in broad terms: Samples covering the acute and convalescent phases of COVID-19 were provided by collaborators in the United States, Italy and Spain. The material from the prospective study consisted of cDNA or gDNA derived from T cells, B-cell-depleted T cells, or PBMCs. Deeply sampled blood TCRbeta repertoires from subjects exposed to, actively infected with, or recovered from COVID-19 were included in the dataset. The repertoires were released in a freely available public database intended as a resource for research on the immune response to SARS-CoV-2. Samples came from the ongoing ImmuneRACE study (first 160 participants) plus 1,254 subjects from 6 global collaborators. Sample metadata almost always included a de-identified subject ID, COVID-19 status, age in years and sex. Where available, HLA class I and class II types were obtained from metadata supplied by the sample provider rather than from assay-based typing.

TCRbeta CDR3 regions were amplified from genomic DNA using the immunoSEQ Assay, a bias-controlled multiplex PCR. The original pipeline was this. The number of nucleated cells in each sample was estimated by amplification of reference gene primers within the assay. Sequence reads were collapsed and filtered to measure the absolute abundance of every unique TCRbeta CDR3 rearrangement. Productive Simpson clonality was computed per sample as the square root of Simpson's diversity index over productive rearrangements. TCRdb retrieved this table from immuneACCESS and kept in-frame rearrangements only. Not all clones are present; in checked studies, unresolved V genes account for under half, and no reason is known for the remainder. That table is the source of V, J and clone size, and D and trimming were worked out from the DNA. The sample profile shows about 71,000 clones; roughly 89% of them were found once. Clones ranked in the top ten supply less than 2.5% of the sample.

From the cysteine through the phenylalanine, the CDR3 covers 13 amino acids. The sequence is cut down to CDR3 DNA, 39 bases in frame from base 1. Taken from the germline V gene (reference sequence), the CDR1 and CDR2 loops are SEHNR and FQNEAQ. The germline V end is reduced by 5 bases and the J end by 7 bases; junction bases left unmatched: 7. Broad study findings and their caveats: The quantity of clinical and demographic metadata differed by source and by participant and was supplied without curation.

Whole blood was collected in K2EDTA tubes by collaborating institutions according to the institutions' own protocols. For TCRbeta analysis, collaborators shipped samples in one of three forms: frozen whole blood, isolated PBMCs, or DNA extracted from either of those sample types. This clonotype was obtained from a man aged 25 to 40 with acute or convalescent COVID-19. In this chain, TRBV7-9 is recombined with TRBJ1-2; the central 7 bases match TRBD1. Sample: peripheral blood. CDR3 region: CASSPRTGGGYTF. At the DNA level, the sequence is TGTGCCAGCAGCCCACGGACAGGAGGTGGCTACACCTTC.